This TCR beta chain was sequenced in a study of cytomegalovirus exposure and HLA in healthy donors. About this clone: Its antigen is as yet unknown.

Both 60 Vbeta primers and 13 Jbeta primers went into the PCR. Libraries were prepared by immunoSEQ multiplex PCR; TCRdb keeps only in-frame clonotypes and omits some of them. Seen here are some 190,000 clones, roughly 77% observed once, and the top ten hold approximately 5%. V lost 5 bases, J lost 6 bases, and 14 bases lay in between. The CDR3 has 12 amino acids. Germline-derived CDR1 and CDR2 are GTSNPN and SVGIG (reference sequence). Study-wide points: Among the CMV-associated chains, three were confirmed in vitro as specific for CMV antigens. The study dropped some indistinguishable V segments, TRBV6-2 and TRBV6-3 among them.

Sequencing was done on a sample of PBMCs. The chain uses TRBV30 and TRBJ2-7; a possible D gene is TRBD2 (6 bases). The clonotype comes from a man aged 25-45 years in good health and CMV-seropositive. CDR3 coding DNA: TGTGCCTGGCGGGAGTCCCGGCTCGAGCAGTACTTC. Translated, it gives CAWRESRLEQYF.